Below are 19 T cell receptor beta chains sequenced from a single sample in a study of blood T cell repertoires in COVID-19 (dated by TCRdb to 2018 to 2020). Library method: the immunoSEQ multiplex PCR assay. Entries here come from immuneACCESS through TCRdb and include only in-frame sequences with V and J called. Some clones fail to appear in such tables; in the studies checked, an unresolved V gene covers under half of the shortfall, and the cause of the remainder is unknown. In all, the sample holds some 120,000 clones, and 80% to 90% of those were seen once. About 2% of the sample goes to the ten largest clones. The material sequenced was peripheral blood. Receptor source: a woman aged 45-65 years with acute or convalescent COVID-19.

The chain combines TRBV13 with TRBJ2-3; 8 nucleotides agree with TRBD2. The V gene's germline CDR1 is PRHDT and CDR2 FYEKMQ (reference sequence). The CDR3 length is 14 residues. V was clipped by 1 base and J by 7 bases; unmatched bases: 4. CDR3 DNA sequence: TGTGCCAGCAGCTTAGCAGCGGGAGCTAATACGCAGTATTTT. Amino acids: CASSLAAGANTQYF.

This chain joins TRBV10-3 and TRBJ2-7; 9 bases are a match to TRBD1. CDR1 and CDR2 from the germline V gene are ENHRY and SYGVKD. The CDR3 extends over 16 amino acids. V was clipped by 4 bases and J by 4 bases; unmatched bases: 11. The CDR3 DNA reads as TGTGCCATCAGTGCAGCCCTGGGACAGGGTAAATACGAGCAGTACTTC. Translated: CAISAALGQGKYEQYF.

V usage is TRBV18 and J usage is TRBJ2-7; the match to TRBD1 covers 9 bases. There are 14 residues in the CDR3. CDR1 and CDR2 (germline): KGHSH, LQKENI. J was trimmed by 3 bases and V by 5 bases; bases with no gene match: 5. The CDR3 sequence: CASSAGQGIYEQYF. CDR3 nucleotides: TGTGCCAGCTCAGCGGGACAGGGAATCTACGAGCAGTACTTC.

The J gene is TRBJ1-2, the V gene TRBV6-4; D gene uncertain. V lost 0 bases and J 4 bases, leaving 12 bases between the germline ends. The CDR3 is made up of 15 amino acids. Germline V gene lookup returns CDR1 MRHNA and CDR2 SNTAGT. CDR3 sequence (DNA): TGTGCCAGCAGTGACTCGAAGGGCCGGGGCTATGGCTACACCTTC. Translating gives CASSDSKGRGYGYTF.

This chain connects TRBV5-1 to TRBJ1-2; TRBD1 might be the D (5 bases). Germline lookup yields CDR1 SGHRS and CDR2 YFSETQ. This CDR3 has 17 amino acids. The V gene lost 0 bases and the J gene lost 0 bases, with 15 bases spanning the gap. CDR3 DNA sequence: TGCGCCAGCAGCTTGGATCCCCCGGCAGGGACTAACTATGGCTACACCTTC. It is translated as CASSLDPPAGTNYGYTF.

The chain couples TRBV9 to TRBJ1-2, with 7 bases lining up with TRBD1. This CDR3 spans 15 amino acids. With V trimmed by 5 bases and J by 4 bases, 11 bases remained unmatched. Germline V gene sequence: CDR1 SGDLS, CDR2 YYNGEE. CDR3 sequence (DNA): TGTGCCAGCAGGACGACACCAGGGGGGTCCTATGGCTACACCTTC. Residues: CASRTTPGGSYGYTF.

The rearrangement uses TRBV3-1 (or the pseudogene TRBV3-2) and TRBJ1-1, with D uncertain. Germline-derived CDR1 and CDR2 are LGHDT and YNNKEL (reference sequence). Trimming stripped 3 bases from V and 1 base from J, with 6 bases between. The CDR3 sequence is 13 residues long. CDR3 coding DNA: TGTGCCAGCAGCCAGTACAGGAACACTGAAGCTTTCTTT. This encodes CASSQYRNTEAFF.

The genes are TRBV4-1 and TRBJ1-5; TRBD1 might be the D (5 bases). CDR3 length: 15 residues. The V end was cut by 0 bases, the J end by 4 bases, with 10 bases between. The germline gives CDR1 MGHRA, CDR2 YSYEKL. CDR3 sequence (DNA): TGCGCCAGCAGCCAAGATGGTAGGGGAAATCAGCCCCAGCATTTT. This translates into CASSQDGRGNQPQHF.

The rearrangement uses TRBV5-1 and TRBJ2-2, with 9 nucleotides matching TRBD2. Germline CDR1 SGHRS, CDR2 YFSETQ. V lost 3 bases and J lost 8; bases outside the gene matches: 8. The CDR3 is 15 residues long. Here the CDR3 DNA reads TGCGCCAGCAGCTCCCGGGTAGCGGGAGAGGGGGAGCTGTTTTTT. It yields the protein CASSSRVAGEGELFF. Looking up the rest from reference TRBV5-1 and TRBJ2-2 gives the full variable domain: KAGVTQTPRYLIKTRGQQVTLSCSPISGHRSVSWYQQTPGQGLQFLFEYFSETQRNKGNFPGRFSGRQFSNSRSEMNVSTLELGDSALYLCASSSRVAGEGELFFGEGSRLTVL.

The CDR3 reads CASRKREGLREQYF. In nucleotides, the CDR3 is TGTGCCAGTCGAAAGCGGGAGGGCCTGAGGGAGCAGTACTTC. The gene calls are TRBV19 and TRBJ2-7, with 10 bases that match TRBD2. The CDR3 spans 14 residues. Germline-derived CDR1 and CDR2 are LNHDA and SQIVND (reference sequence). J lost 7 bases, V lost 8 bases, and 11 bases had no gene match.

The V gene is TRBV6-5, the J gene TRBJ2-7; D is perhaps TRBD1 (5 bases). Deletions cut 2 bases from V and 2 bases from J, with 7 bases between. Germline loops: CDR1 MNHEY, CDR2 SVGAGI. The CDR3 extends over 13 amino acids. The CDR3 loop is CASSYGRAYEQYF. CDR3 nucleotides: TGTGCCAGCAGTTACGGCAGGGCCTACGAGCAGTACTTC.

The gene calls are TRBV4-2 and TRBJ2-5; 7 bases are a match to TRBD2. Germline CDR1 reads LGHNA; CDR2 reads YNFKEQ. The CDR3 has 14 amino acids. V lost 0 bases to trimming and J lost 8 bases; unmatched junction nucleotides: 6. CDR3: CASSQDSQRGTQYF. CDR3 in DNA: TGTGCCAGCAGCCAAGATTCACAGCGGGGTACCCAGTACTTC.

The chain uses TRBV10-3 and TRBJ2-7, with 10 bases matching TRBD2. V lost 11 bases, J lost 6 bases, and 13 bases stayed unmatched. Germline V lookup: CDR1 ENHRY, CDR2 SYGVKD. The CDR3 is made up of 14 amino acids. CDR3 sequence reads: CALSQGLAPLEQYF. CDR3 in DNA: TGTGCCCTCTCCCAGGGACTAGCGCCCCTCGAGCAGTACTTC.

The rearrangement uses TRBV19 and TRBJ1-2, with TRBD1 as a possible D gene (6 bases). V lost 7 bases to trimming and J lost 8 bases, with 11 bases between them. CDR1 and CDR2 (germline): LNHDA, SQIVND (reference sequence). The CDR3 runs to 11 residues. The CDR3 nucleotides read TGTGCCAGTATGAACAGGGCCGGCTACACCTTC. Encoded protein: CASMNRAGYTF. Supplemented by reference TRBV19 and TRBJ1-2, the full variable domain reads DGGITQSPKYLFRKEGQNVTLSCEQNLNHDAMYWYRQDPGQGLRLIYYSQIVNDFQKGDIAEGYSVSREKKESFPLTVTSAQKNPTAFYLCASMNRAGYTFGSGTRLTVV.

The chain couples TRBV6-2 or TRBV6-3 to TRBJ2-1, with TRBD2 matching over 9 bases. The CDR3 loop spans 14 amino acids. With 5 bases clipped from V and 9 bases from J, the junction kept 8 bases outside the gene matches. Germline V gene sequence: CDR1 MNHEY, CDR2 SVGEGT. CDR3 in DNA: TGTGCCAGCAGTCTAGCGGGGATGGAGGGTGAGCAGTTCTTC. It translates to CASSLAGMEGEQFF.

The genes are TRBV30 and TRBJ2-5, with TRBD1 as a possible D gene (6 bases). Germline values: CDR1 GTSNPN, CDR2 SVGIG (reference sequence). The CDR3 extends over 12 amino acids. V dropped 0 bases and J dropped 5 bases, with 7 bases sitting between them. The CDR3 DNA follows: TGTGCCTGGAGTGTAAGGGGGGAGACCCAGTACTTC. It specifies CAWSVRGETQYF.

The rearrangement uses TRBV14 and TRBJ1-1; maybe TRBD1 (6 bases). The CDR3 is made up of 11 amino acids. The V and J ends lost 3 bases and 8 bases respectively, with 7 bases between them. Germline V CDR1 and CDR2: SGHDN, FVKESK. CDR3 bases: TGTGCCAGCAGCCAGGGGGCCGAAGCTTTCTTT. It encodes CASSQGAEAFF.

The chain combines TRBV18 with TRBJ1-2, with D tentatively TRBD1 (6 bases). Germline values: CDR1 KGHSH, CDR2 LQKENI. V gave up 6 bases and J gave up 5 bases, with 19 bases separating them. The CDR3 sequence is 15 residues long. CDR3 nucleotide sequence: TGTGCCAGCTCCCCGGAGAAGGGGGGGACGTATGGCTACACCTTC. It translates to CASSPEKGGTYGYTF.

CDR3 region: CASSTRQGRNEKLFF. The CDR3 DNA follows: TGTGCCAGCAGTACCCGACAGGGGCGTAATGAAAAACTGTTTTTT. The V gene is TRBV3-1 (or the pseudogene TRBV3-2), the J gene TRBJ1-4; 8 nucleotides line up with TRBD1. The germline V gene has CDR1 LGHDT and CDR2 YNNKEL (reference sequence). Trimming took 6 bases from V and 4 from J; bases not matched to a gene: 7. The CDR3 totals 15 residues.